The present entry profiles one T cell receptor (beta chain) with its context. Its antigen remains unidentified. These data originate in a study of identical twins. Everyone who donated was a healthy Caucasian. TCRdb fed the 5' RACE reads into MiXCR, producing one record per CDR3 protein. The table shows fewer than 800,000 distinct CDR3 sequences, with just over 7% occurring only once. CDR1 is SEHNR, CDR2 FQNEAQ, per germline (reference sequence). The CDR3 extends over 16 amino acids. The V end was cut by 5 bases, the J end by 5 bases, with 18 bases between. Study results and caveats: Models underestimated out-of-frame TCR alpha sharing in monozygotic twins.

The sample was also reused in another study, on yellow fever vaccine responses in identical twins. Per that paper: In identical twins, vaccine T cell responses appeared partly shared and partly individual.

Specimen: PBMCs. This clonotype originated in a woman aged 18-29 years in good health. This chain connects TRBV7-9 to TRBJ2-2; D is possibly TRBD1 (6 bases). CDR3 sequence: CASSPTMGARTGELFF. CDR3 DNA sequence: TGTGCCAGCAGCCCGACCATGGGGGCGAGGACCGGGGAGCTGTTTTTT.